The rows below give T cell receptor beta chains drawn from one sample of a study of control samples from healthy donors and cancer patients. TCRdb's table, derived via immunoSEQ multiplex PCR, lists solely in-frame clones and lacks some. The profile shows around 110,000 clones, 85% to 90% of them singletons. The sample comprised PBMCs. The receptors here all came from a woman aged 50 to 65 with colorectal cancer. CDR3s include the opening cysteine and the closing phenylalanine or tryptophan. The D gene is left open where the match is weak. Where a row states a size, it is once, few, many or the class of an expanded clone; other rows omit it.

TGTGCCAGCAGCAGTCGTGGTACAACTAATGAAAAACTGTTTTTT,CASSSRGTTNEKLFF,TRBV9,-,TRBJ1-4,-
TGTGCCAGCAGAGAGAGTAGGGACACCTCCATATATTTT,CASRESRDTSIYF,TRBV6-6,-,TRBJ1-3,-
TGTGCCAGCAGCAAAAACCGGGACTACACTGAAGCTTTCTTT,CASSKNRDYTEAFF,TRBV27,-,TRBJ1-1,-
TGTGCCAGTAGTATAACCACACAGCCCCAGCATTTT,CASSITTQPQHF,TRBV19,-,TRBJ1-5,-
TGTGCTAGTGGTTTGGAGGGATCCCAGCCCCAGCATTTT,CASGLEGSQPQHF,TRBV12-5,-,TRBJ1-5,-
TGTGCCAGCAGCGTAGCGACACTAAGGGGGGGTGAGCAGTTCTTC,CASSVATLRGGEQFF,TRBV9,-,TRBJ2-1,-
TGTGCCAGTAGTATTGGAGCAGGAGAGAACTATGGCTACACCTTC,CASSIGAGENYGYTF,TRBV19,-,TRBJ1-2,-
TGTGCCAGCAGCACGCCCGGACAGGGATATGGCTACACCTTC,CASSTPGQGYGYTF,TRBV7-9,TRBD1,TRBJ1-2,few
TGCGCCAGCAGCCCAAACACAGGGGAGGAGACCCAGTACTTC,CASSPNTGEETQYF,TRBV5-1,TRBD1,TRBJ2-5,-
TGTGCCAGCAGTGGACGACAGGGCTCCTCCAATCAGCCCCAGCATTTT,CASSGRQGSSNQPQHF,TRBV6-1,TRBD1,TRBJ1-5,-
TGCAGCGTCCGCGGGACTAGCGGGAGAAGAGCCAGCGATGAGCAGTTCTTC,CSVRGTSGRRASDEQFF,TRBV29-1,TRBD2,TRBJ2-1,-
TGTGCCAGCAGTGACTCCGGAGGGGAATCCTACAATGAGCAGTTCTTC,CASSDSGGESYNEQFF,TRBV6-4,-,TRBJ2-1,-
TGTGCCAGCAGTGAAGAGAACAGGGGGCGACATGCTTTCTTT,CASSEENRGRHAFF,TRBV28,TRBD1,TRBJ1-1,-
TGTGCCAGCAGGGGGAACAGCTACGAGCAGTACTTC,CASRGNSYEQYF,TRBV6-5,-,TRBJ2-7,-
TGTGCCAGCAGCTTGGGAGACAGGGCCGATACGCAGTATTTT,CASSLGDRADTQYF,TRBV5-8,TRBD1,TRBJ2-3,-
TGTGCCAGCAGGACCCAGGGGAACACTGAAGCTTTCTTT,CASRTQGNTEAFF,TRBV2,-,TRBJ1-1,-
TGTGCCAGCAGCTCCCGGGAAAGAGACACCGGGGAGCTGTTTTTT,CASSSRERDTGELFF,TRBV3-1/TRBV3-2,-,TRBJ2-2,-
TGTGCCAGCAGCGTCCGGGTCGGGACTGGAAACACCATATATTTT,CASSVRVGTGNTIYF,TRBV9,-,TRBJ1-3,-
TGCAGCGTTGGGACAGGGAAAGATGAAGCTTTCTTT,CSVGTGKDEAFF,TRBV29-1,TRBD1,TRBJ1-1,-
TGTGCCAGCAGCTTGGGGCAGGTTAACACTGAAGCTTTCTTT,CASSLGQVNTEAFF,TRBV5-4,-,TRBJ1-1,-
TGTGCCAGCAGTGGTGACACGGGACAGATAGAAGCTTTCTTT,CASSGDTGQIEAFF,TRBV6-6,TRBD1,TRBJ1-1,-
TGTGCCAGCACCCCGAGGGTAGGGGGGGAGACCCAGTACTTC,CASTPRVGGETQYF,TRBV25-1,-,TRBJ2-5,-
TGCGCCAGCAGCCTGGGATTTGCGGGAGGGGTTTCTTTT,CASSLGFAGGVSF,TRBV4-1,TRBD2,TRBJ2-3,-
TGTGCCAGCAGTGTAAGTCTCGAGGAGGGTGCCACTGAAGCTTTCTTT,CASSVSLEEGATEAFF,TRBV2,-,TRBJ1-1,-
TGTGCCAGCAGTGATACGGGACAGGCGGATGGCTACACCTTC,CASSDTGQADGYTF,TRBV2,TRBD1,TRBJ1-2,once
TGTGCCAGCAGTTCGCAGCCGGGAGCCAAAAACATTCAGTACTTC,CASSSQPGAKNIQYF,TRBV27,-,TRBJ2-4,-
TGTGCCTGGAGTGTATGGGGTACGGGGGCAACTAATGAAAAACTGTTTTTT,CAWSVWGTGATNEKLFF,TRBV30,-,TRBJ1-4,-
TGCGCCAGCAGCTTGGACGTAACAGGTAGCAACACTGAAGCTTTCTTT,CASSLDVTGSNTEAFF,TRBV5-1,-,TRBJ1-1,-
TGTGCCAGCAGGAGGTGGCGGGGGTCACAAGAGACCCAGTACTTC,CASRRWRGSQETQYF,TRBV11-2,TRBD2,TRBJ2-5,-
TGTGCCAGCAGAAGAAGGGTTGGGGGCCAAGAGACCCAGTACTTC,CASRRRVGGQETQYF,TRBV28,-,TRBJ2-5,-
TGCAGCGTTGACAGGATGAACACTGAAGCTTTCTTT,CSVDRMNTEAFF,TRBV29-1,-,TRBJ1-1,-
TGTGCCAGCAGCAACCGCAGGGAAGCCGGGGAGCTGTTTTTT,CASSNRREAGELFF,TRBV6-6,-,TRBJ2-2,-
TGCGCCAGCAGCTTAAACAATGAGCAGTTCTTC,CASSLNNEQFF,TRBV5-1,-,TRBJ2-1,-
TGTGCCAGCAGTGAGGGCAGGTCCGGGGAGACCCAGTACTTC,CASSEGRSGETQYF,TRBV2,-,TRBJ2-5,-
TGTGCCAGCAGCTCCGAAATGGGACCGGAGAACACTGAAGCTTTCTTT,CASSSEMGPENTEAFF,TRBV5-6,-,TRBJ1-1,few
TGTGCCAGCAGATGGGACGGTAGCTCGGGGGGCTACACCTTC,CASRWDGSSGGYTF,TRBV27,-,TRBJ1-2,-
TGCGCCAGCAGCTTGGACGGACAGTACAATGAGCAGTTCTTC,CASSLDGQYNEQFF,TRBV5-1,-,TRBJ2-1,once
TGTGCCAGCAGTGAACTGACAGCGGGTAATGAGCAGTTCTTC,CASSELTAGNEQFF,TRBV25-1,-,TRBJ2-1,-
TGTGCTAGTGGTTTGGTGGCAGGGGCATCCCAAGAGACCCAGTACTTC,CASGLVAGASQETQYF,TRBV12-5,-,TRBJ2-5,-
TGTGCCAGCAGCCTTATCCAGGAGGGCACTGAAGCTTTCTTT,CASSLIQEGTEAFF,TRBV11-1,-,TRBJ1-1,-
TGTGCCAGCAGTTTCCCCATAACCGGGGAGCTGTTTTTT,CASSFPITGELFF,TRBV28,-,TRBJ2-2,-
TGTGCCAGCAGCCGTTCACTAGCGGGAGGACTCGGTACGCAGTATTTT,CASSRSLAGGLGTQYF,TRBV3-1/TRBV3-2,TRBD2,TRBJ2-3,-
TGTGCCAGCAGAGGCCCGCAGAATAGCAATCAGCCCCAGCATTTT,CASRGPQNSNQPQHF,TRBV2,-,TRBJ1-5,-
TGTGCCAGCAAGGCAGGGGATAACACCGGGGAGCTGTTTTTT,CASKAGDNTGELFF,TRBV2,-,TRBJ2-2,-
TGTGCCAGCAGCCAGGGGATCCCGAGCAATCAGCCCCAGCATTTT,CASSQGIPSNQPQHF,TRBV16,-,TRBJ1-5,-
TGTGCCAGCAGCCGCCAGGTGGACTATGGCTACACCTTC,CASSRQVDYGYTF,TRBV7-9,-,TRBJ1-2,-
TGTGCCACCAATCCGGGAGGAAACACCGGGGAGCTGTTTTTT,CATNPGGNTGELFF,TRBV24-1,TRBD2,TRBJ2-2,-
TGCGCCAGCAGTGAGGACGCACGAGGTGAAGATAGAAAACTGTTTTTT,CASSEDARGEDRKLFF,TRBV10-1,-,TRBJ1-4,-
TGTGCCAGTAGTTCCGCGACAGGGGGCTTAATCTATGGCTACACCTTC,CASSSATGGLIYGYTF,TRBV19,TRBD1,TRBJ1-2,-